This TCR beta chain emerged from a study of blood T cell repertoires in COVID-19. Study-wide context: Sites in the United States, Italy and Spain provided acute and convalescent COVID-19 samples.

The CDR3 covers 16 residues. Germline assignment: CDR1 MDHEN and CDR2 SYDVKM. The J segment lost 2 bases and the V segment lost 5 bases, leaving 11 bases of the junction unmatched. This table comes from immunoSEQ multiplex PCR, and its TCRdb copy is limited to in-frame clones, with some not included. The sample consists of 200,000 or so clones, 88% of them appearing once. The chain employs TRBV28 and TRBJ1-1, with 7 bases aligning to TRBD1. The specimen sequenced was peripheral blood. The TCR was taken from a woman aged 55-69 years with acute or convalescent COVID-19. The CDR3 here is CASSEPPGTANTEAFF. The CDR3 bases are TGTGCCAGCAGTGAACCACCCGGGACAGCAAACACTGAAGCTTTCTTT.